Sequencing of this T cell receptor beta chain was carried out in a study of CD8+CD57+ T cells in acquired aplastic anemia. Overall study: The sorted CD4+ and CD8+ cells yielded an average around 3 ug of DNA.

Genomic DNA constituted the template upon which TCR beta VDJ and CDR3 profiling was performed. TCRdb fed the reads into MiXCR, producing one record per CDR3 protein. The sample comprises just over 150,000 distinct CDR3 sequences, 40% to 50% of which are singletons, and about 31% rests with the top ten. The authors sequenced patients whose flow cytometry had shown CD8+CD57+ cell expansion. The J segment lost 0 bases and the V segment lost 2 bases, leaving 10 bases of the junction unmatched. Germline V lookup: CDR1 ENHRY, CDR2 SYGVKD. This CDR3 contains 17 residues. Sequencing input: sorted CD4+, CD8+, or CD8+CD57+ T cells (not recorded which) from PBMCs. The gene calls are TRBV10-3 and TRBJ2-7; TRBD1 matches at 7 bases. This clonotype was sampled from a human donor with aplastic anemia. The CDR3 region is CAISEPGQEDSSYEQYF. The CDR3 nucleotides read TGTGCCATCAGTGAGCCCGGACAGGAAGACAGCTCCTACGAGCAGTACTTC.